This T cell receptor beta chain was profiled in a study of blood T cell repertoires in COVID-19 (dated by TCRdb to between 2020 and 2021). For the wider study: Samples from collaborators originated in the United States, Italy and Spain and spanned both the acute and convalescent phases of COVID-19. The repertoires were made available in a free public database intended to serve as a resource for research on the immune response to SARS-CoV-2. Where HLA class I and class II types were available, the types were taken from metadata supplied by the sample provider, not from assay-based typing. The prospective study material was composed of cDNA or gDNA derived from T cells, B-cell-depleted T cells, or PBMCs. The samples were drawn from the first 160 participants of the ongoing ImmuneRACE study and from 1,254 subjects provided by 6 global collaborators. Sample metadata almost always included a de-identified subject ID, COVID-19 status, age in years and sex. The dataset comprised deeply sampled blood TCRbeta repertoires from subjects exposed to, actively infected with, or recovered from COVID-19. The investigation overall reported the following: Clinical and demographic metadata were provided uncurated, with the amount varying by source and participant.

After removal of 8 bases from V and 7 bases from J, the junction retains 10 bases not matched to a gene. The CDR3, cysteine through phenylalanine, is 14 amino acids long. The only DNA kept is the CDR3, 42 bases in frame from the first base. In the germline V gene, CDR1 corresponds to SNHLY and CDR2 to FYNNEI. On this clone itself: It has no known antigen specificity. One base away there is no much larger clone; base qualities are not given.

TCRbeta CDR3 regions were amplified from genomic DNA using the immunoSEQ Assay, a bias-controlled multiplex PCR. For the original study's pipeline: Nucleated cell counts per sample were estimated from amplification of reference gene primers within the assay. To quantify the absolute abundance of each unique TCRbeta CDR3 rearrangement, sequence reads were collapsed and filtered. For each sample, productive Simpson clonality was calculated as the square root of Simpson's diversity index over productive rearrangements. The source is immuneACCESS, and TCRdb retained only in-frame sequences with V and J called. Part of the clones is not carried over; for the studies checked, unresolved V genes explain less than half of this, and the remainder is unexplained. The V and J calls and the clone size are those of that table, but D and trimming were determined from the DNA. The sample includes under 400,000 clones, with approximately 89% observed a single time. The top ten constitute roughly 4% of the sample.

In Seattle, one collaborating source enrolled patients while the infection was active and tracked those patients longitudinally over the course of disease. The collaborating institutions used their own protocols to collect whole blood in K2EDTA tubes. For TCRbeta analysis, collaborators shipped samples as frozen whole blood, isolated PBMCs, or DNA extracted from either of those sample types. The sample taken for sequencing was peripheral blood. This sequence uses TRBV2 and TRBJ1-2; TRBD1 fits 10 bases in the junction. This sequence originates from a woman aged 60 to 75 with COVID-19, enrolled during active disease. The DNA sequence is as follows: TGTGCCAGCGGCCCCAGGACAGGGGGAAGTGGCTACACCTTC. This gives the protein CASGPRTGGSGYTF.